This entry lists 28 T cell receptor beta chains sequenced from one sample in a study of vaccination effects on CD4 cells after COVID-19. Sequencing was performed with immunoSEQ multiplex PCR; in TCRdb, only in-frame clones are kept and a portion is missing. Of about 27,000 clones detected, around 78% appear once; the ten largest clones hold around 16%. Using viral peptide pools, the ViraFEST assay grew out antigen-specific CD4+ T cells prior to sequencing. Cells that had been cultured for less than 13 days were the source of isolated CD4+ T cells. PCR-confirmed SARS-CoV-2 infection occurred in the person between March and December 2020. These receptors lack a known antigen. This material consisted of CD4+ T cells from PBMCs cultured with HCoV-NL63 spike peptides, taken before COVID-19 vaccination. These receptors came from a human donor who had a prior SARS-CoV-2 infection.

Only a few counts were recorded for this clone. This chain joins TRBV7-3 and TRBJ2-3, with a possible D match to TRBD2 (5 bases). V lost 2 bases, J lost 6 bases, and 18 bases lay in between. This CDR3 spans 16 amino acids. The germline V gene has CDR1 SGHTA and CDR2 FQGTGA. CDR3 nucleotide sequence: TGTGCCAGCAGCTTAGGTCATCAACTAGGCTTGGATACGCAGTATTTT. Translated, it gives CASSLGHQLGLDTQYF. Combining the CDR3 with reference TRBV7-3 and TRBJ2-3 gives the whole variable domain GAGVSQTPSNKVTEKGKYVELRCDPISGHTALYWYRQSLGQGPEFLIYFQGTGAADDSGLPNDRFFAVRPEGSVSTLKIQRTERGDSAVYLCASSLGHQLGLDTQYFGPGTRLTVL.

This clone was seen only once. This sequence joins TRBV7-9 and TRBJ1-1; perhaps TRBD1 as D (6 bases). This CDR3 region has 14 residues. The germline V and J ends were trimmed by 1 base and 10 bases, with 16 bases remaining between them. CDR1 SEHNR and CDR2 FQNEAQ come from the germline V gene (reference sequence). This CDR3 reads CASSLEGGGIVAFF. In nucleotides, the CDR3 is TGTGCCAGCAGCTTAGAAGGGGGGGGGATTGTAGCTTTCTTT.

This clone was detected only a few times. V usage is TRBV7-6 and J usage is TRBJ1-1; D is ambiguous. This CDR3 comprises 13 residues. Per germline, CDR1 SGHVS and CDR2 FNYEAQ. Deletions cut 2 bases from V and 2 bases from J, with 6 bases between. As DNA, the CDR3 is TGTGCCAGCAGCTTATTGGCTAACACTGAAGCTTTCTTT. Amino acid sequence: CASSLLANTEAFF.

The chain is built from TRBV9 and TRBJ2-1; 11 bases align to TRBD1. The CDR3 covers 15 residues. The junction had 8 bases not matched to a gene; V was cut back by 4 bases and J by 8 bases. Per the germline V gene, CDR1 is SGDLS and CDR2 is YYNGEE. CDR3 sequence reads: CASSKGQGEMYEQFF. The CDR3 coding sequence is TGTGCCAGCAGCAAGGGACAGGGGGAGATGTATGAGCAGTTCTTC.

The chain joins TRBV6-5 to TRBJ2-3, with a possible D match to TRBD2 (7 bases). Deletions cut 2 bases from V and 0 bases from J, with 9 bases between. The CDR3 extends over 15 amino acids. The germline gives CDR1 MNHEY, CDR2 SVGAGI. Here the CDR3 reads CASSYRGASTDTQYF. CDR3 bases: TGTGCCAGCAGTTACCGGGGGGCTAGCACAGATACGCAGTATTTT.

This chain's CDR3 is CASSLVGAIWNEQYF. The CDR3, as DNA: TGTGCCAGCAGCTTGGTCGGGGCTATCTGGAACGAGCAGTACTTC. This sequence joins TRBV5-6 and TRBJ2-7; D tentatively fits TRBD1 or TRBD2 (5 bases each). Germline values: CDR1 SGHDT, CDR2 YYEEEE. This CDR3 contains 15 residues. Trimming took 0 bases from V and 5 from J, leaving 15 bases between them.

The chain carries TRBV6-6 and TRBJ2-5, with D possibly matching TRBD1 (6 bases). This CDR3 is 14 amino acids long. CDR1 is MNHNY, CDR2 SVGAGI, per germline (reference sequence). V was pared by 5 bases and J by 1 base, with 11 bases between. As DNA, the CDR3 is TGTGCCAGCAGTCGCGGACAGTTCCAAGAGACCCAGTACTTC. Residues: CASSRGQFQETQYF.

The chain joins TRBV29-1 to TRBJ2-3; D remains unclear. The CDR3 has 13 residues. Per germline, CDR1 SQVTM and CDR2 ANQGSEA. Trimming left V 4 bases short and J 5 bases short, with 13 bases between. DNA of the CDR3: TGCAGCGTTGTTCCCCAAATGATAGATACGCAGTATTTT. Its protein product is CSVVPQMIDTQYF.

The chain links TRBV11-2 to TRBJ1-5; D is unresolved. CDR3 length: 13 amino acids. CDR1 SGHAT and CDR2 FQNNGV come from the germline V gene. Trimming stripped 1 base from V and 3 bases from J, with 4 bases between. CDR3 loop: CASSLGYNQPQHF. CDR3 sequence (DNA): TGTGCCAGCAGCTTAGGCTACAATCAGCCCCAGCATTTT.

The chain carries TRBV27 and TRBJ2-6, with D maybe TRBD1 (6 bases). The CDR3 consists of 15 residues. The ends were cut back, 7 bases at V and 4 bases at J, with 14 bases in the middle. Looked up from germline, CDR1 is MNHEY and CDR2 is SMNVEV (reference sequence). The CDR3 loop reads CASKSAGAGANVLTF. As DNA, the CDR3 is TGTGCCAGCAAGTCGGCAGGGGCGGGGGCCAACGTCCTGACTTTC.

This clone has just one count. The V and J genes are TRBV6-5 and TRBJ2-7; a weak D match, TRBD2 (5 bases). V gave up 6 bases and J gave up 4 bases, with 10 bases separating them. This CDR3 has 12 amino acids. The germline gives CDR1 MNHEY, CDR2 SVGAGI. CDR3 loop: CASRHGNYEQYF. CDR3 DNA: TGTGCCAGCAGACACGGGAATTACGAGCAGTACTTC.

The chain joins TRBV6-5 to TRBJ1-5, with D maybe TRBD1 (6 bases). This CDR3 comprises 15 residues. Germline CDR1 and CDR2: MNHEY and SVGAGI. The V and J ends lost 9 bases and 3 bases respectively, with 18 bases between them. CDR3 region: CASGGGQRPNQPQHF. The CDR3 nucleotides read TGTGCCAGTGGAGGCGGACAGCGACCCAATCAGCCCCAGCATTTT.

The chain recombines TRBV20-1 with TRBJ2-7; TRBD2 aligns across 10 bases. V lost 3 bases and J lost 6; bases outside the gene matches: 8. Germline CDR1 reads DFQATT; CDR2 reads SNEGSKA (reference sequence). CDR3 length: 14 residues. As DNA, the CDR3 is TGCAGTGCTAGTCTTCTAGCGGGAGTCGGCGAGCAGTACTTC. It specifies CSASLLAGVGEQYF.

The gene calls are TRBV4-3 and TRBJ1-4, with D possibly being TRBD1 (5 bases). V was pared by 0 bases and J by 4 bases, with 18 bases between. The CDR3 totals 18 residues. CDR1 is LGHNA, CDR2 YSLEER, per germline. In DNA, the CDR3 is TGCGCCAGCAGCCAAGATTGGGACCCTTGGGGGGGTAATGAAAAACTGTTTTTT. This sequence encodes CASSQDWDPWGGNEKLFF.

This clone was seen a few times. The chain recombines TRBV19 with TRBJ2-1; tentatively, D is TRBD1 (5 bases). V shed 6 bases and J shed 0 bases, with 12 bases lying between them. The CDR3 totals 15 residues. CDR1 is LNHDA and CDR2 is SQIVND in the germline V gene (reference sequence). The CDR3 DNA reads as TGTGCCAGTAGCCAAGGGGATCCCTCCTACAATGAGCAGTTCTTC. This gives the protein CASSQGDPSYNEQFF.

V is TRBV5-1 and J is TRBJ2-1; TRBD2 agrees at 12 bases. J was trimmed by 10 bases and V by 2 bases; bases with no gene match: 4. The CDR3 extends over 14 amino acids. Germline V lookup: CDR1 SGHRS, CDR2 YFSETQ. CDR3 DNA sequence: TGCGCCAGCAGCTTATTGCTAGCGGGGGGGGAGCAGTTCTTC. Residues: CASSLLLAGGEQFF.

The chain couples TRBV5-1 to TRBJ2-1, with 11 bases aligning to TRBD1. This CDR3 is 16 amino acids long. Germline CDR1 is SGHRS and CDR2 is YFSETQ. J was trimmed by 10 bases and V by 0 bases; bases with no gene match: 9. Written as DNA, the CDR3 is TGCGCCAGCAGCTTGGAGCCGGGACAGGGGGTAGGGGAGCAGTTCTTC. Its translation is CASSLEPGQGVGEQFF.

The CDR3 reads CASSLDQGDTQYF. CDR3 sequence (DNA): TGTGCCAGCAGCTTAGATCAGGGAGATACGCAGTATTTT. The chain uses TRBV7-8 and TRBJ2-3; maybe TRBD1 (5 bases). Per germline, CDR1 SGHVS and CDR2 FQNEAQ. The CDR3 is made up of 13 amino acids. V was clipped by 1 base and J by 5 bases, with 7 bases between them.

This sequence joins TRBV24-1 and TRBJ2-1; TRBD2 is a possible D gene (5 bases). From germline, CDR1 is KGHDR and CDR2 SFDVKD. V was cut by 0 bases and J by 5 bases, with 13 bases left in between. CDR3 size: 16 residues. Here the CDR3 reads CATSDLRASSHNEQFF. CDR3 in DNA: TGTGCCACCAGTGATTTGCGCGCTAGCTCTCACAATGAGCAGTTCTTC.

This clone was counted between two and nine times. This chain connects TRBV5-6 to TRBJ2-3; no clear D gene. Germline V lookup: CDR1 SGHDT, CDR2 YYEEEE. Trimming stripped 1 base from V and 2 bases from J, with 5 bases between. This CDR3 contains 13 residues. The CDR3 here is CASSLTHTDTQYF. In DNA, the CDR3 is TGTGCCAGCAGCTTGACCCACACAGATACGCAGTATTTT.

This clone was picked up one time. J is TRBJ2-7 and V is TRBV6-2 or TRBV6-3; 9 bases map to TRBD2. Trimming at V came to 5 bases and at J to 6 bases, leaving 11 bases not matched to a gene. The CDR3 runs 15 residues. Germline CDR1 reads MNHEY; CDR2 reads SVGEGT. CDR3 nucleotides: TGTGCCAGCAGTCGACCGGGACTAGCAGTTGGCGAGCAGTACTTC. Translation: CASSRPGLAVGEQYF.

The chain combines TRBV18 with TRBJ2-7; TRBD1 agrees at 8 bases. V lost 6 bases and J lost 7; bases outside the gene matches: 11. This CDR3 contains 14 residues. Germline V gives CDR1 KGHSH, CDR2 LQKENI. The CDR3 here is CASSRQGSVGEQYF. CDR3 in DNA: TGTGCCAGCTCTCGACAGGGGTCGGTCGGAGAGCAGTACTTC.

This sequence joins TRBV5-6 and TRBJ2-3; TRBD2 aligns across 10 bases. The junction had 13 bases not matched to a gene; V was cut back by 3 bases and J by 0 bases. The germline gives CDR1 SGHDT, CDR2 YYEEEE. There are 19 residues in the CDR3. The CDR3 bases are TGTGCCAGCAGCTCGGACCTAGCGGGAGACTTCCTTAGCACAGATACGCAGTATTTT. Its protein is CASSSDLAGDFLSTDTQYF.

This sequence joins TRBV6-1 and TRBJ1-5; TRBD1 might be the D (5 bases). Trimming took 2 bases from V and 6 from J, leaving 14 bases between them. Germline V gene data show CDR1 as MNHNS and CDR2 as SASEGT. The CDR3 covers 15 residues. This CDR3 reads CASSEIFGGSQPQHF. CDR3 coding DNA: TGTGCCAGCAGTGAAATCTTTGGGGGGAGTCAGCCCCAGCATTTT.

The chain joins TRBV12-3 or TRBV12-4 to TRBJ2-5; no firm D call. Trimming removed 3 bases at V and 9 bases at J, with 11 bases between. CDR3 length: 12 amino acids. The DNA of the CDR3 is TGTGCCAGCAGTTTGTCAAAAGGGCCCCAGTACTTC. It codes for CASSLSKGPQYF.

The rearrangement links TRBV5-5 to TRBJ1-2, with 8 positions matching TRBD1. CDR1 and CDR2 from the germline V gene are SGHKS and YYEKEE (reference sequence). This CDR3 contains 14 residues. Trimming removed 5 bases from V and 1 base from J; junction bases left unmatched: 4. CDR3 sequence: CASSRGQGNYGYTF. CDR3 bases: TGTGCCAGCAGTCGCGGACAGGGTAACTATGGCTACACCTTC.

In its sample, this clone was seen a few times. V and J are TRBV10-3 and TRBJ1-5, with a tentative D call TRBD1 (5 bases). Germline V gives CDR1 ENHRY, CDR2 SYGVKD. The CDR3 runs to 16 residues. With 0 bases removed from V and 6 bases from J, the gap between germline ends came to 15 bases. The CDR3 sequence: CAISESSRGVGQPQHF. In DNA form, the CDR3 reads TGTGCCATCAGTGAGTCGAGTCGGGGGGTGGGTCAGCCCCAGCATTTT.

The chain uses TRBV18 and TRBJ2-3; 11 bases map to TRBD2. The germline gives CDR1 KGHSH, CDR2 LQKENI. The V gene end was trimmed by 3 bases and the J gene end by 6 bases; junction bases not matched to a gene: 5. The CDR3 is 15 residues long. The chain's CDR3 is CASSPRLAGGDTQYF. CDR3 nucleotides: TGTGCCAGCTCACCTCGTCTAGCGGGGGGTGATACGCAGTATTTT.